This TCR beta chain was retrieved from a study of beta chain features in type 1 diabetes. Trimming cost V 4 bases and J 4 bases, with 8 bases left between them. The CDR3 totals 12 residues. From germline, CDR1 is SQVTM and CDR2 ANQGSEA. The whole isolated RNA underwent reverse transcription, so sequencing captured expressed TCRB transcripts. Libraries were prepared by immunoSEQ multiplex PCR; TCRdb keeps only in-frame clonotypes and omits some of them. The table lists 390,000 or so clones, roughly 13% of them singletons. This clone was detected many times. This TCR came from a man aged 25 to 45 in good health. This chain joins TRBV29-1 and TRBJ2-1; no definite D call. The sequenced material came from naive CD4+ T cells from blood. The CDR3 sequence: CSVAPPYNEQFF. The CDR3, as DNA: TGCAGCGTTGCCCCTCCATACAATGAGCAGTTCTTC.